The rows below give T cell receptor beta chains drawn from one sample of a study of blood T cell repertoires in COVID-19. Profiling relied on immunoSEQ multiplex PCR, and the TCRdb table lists in-frame clones only, not all of them. This table holds around 95,000 clones, about 80% found once. Sequences were obtained from peripheral blood. The receptors here all came from a woman in her sixties or seventies with acute or convalescent COVID-19. CDR3s include the opening cysteine and the closing phenylalanine or tryptophan. D genes are given only for firm matches. For some rows the clone size is stated as once, few or many, or as a class when expanded; others skip it.

CDR3aa | CDR3nt | abundance | j_gene | v_gene | d_gene
CSVRTGGNNEQFF | TGCAGCGTCCGGACAGGGGGTAACAATGAGCAGTTCTTC | . | TRBJ2-1 | TRBV29-1 | TRBD1
CASNDLGAVYGYTF | TGTGCCAGCAACGATCTGGGGGCGGTCTATGGCTACACCTTC | . | TRBJ1-2 | TRBV6-1 | .
CASTRGTMNTEAFF | TGTGCCAGCACTAGGGGGACCATGAACACTGAAGCTTTCTTT | . | TRBJ1-1 | TRBV2 | .
CAISVQAGQAQAFF | TGTGCCATCAGCGTTCAAGCAGGACAGGCGCAAGCTTTCTTT | . | TRBJ1-1 | TRBV10-3 | TRBD1
CASSYSGTATNYGYTF | TGTGCCAGCAGTTACTCCGGGACAGCTACTAACTATGGCTACACCTTC | . | TRBJ1-2 | TRBV6-5 | TRBD1
CASSIRQGEGYTF | TGTGCCAGTAGTATCCGACAGGGAGAAGGCTACACCTTC | . | TRBJ1-2 | TRBV19 | TRBD1
CSVLRDRGNGYTF | TGCAGCGTTCTCCGGGACAGGGGGAACGGCTACACCTTC | once | TRBJ1-2 | TRBV29-1 | TRBD1
CAWNMWSEGGYTF | TGTGCCTGGAATATGTGGTCCGAGGGTGGCTACACCTTC | once | TRBJ1-2 | TRBV30 | .
CASSLDSGTGGGTQYF | TGTGCCAGCAGCTTAGATTCGGGGACAGGGGGCGGTACGCAGTATTTT | . | TRBJ2-3 | TRBV11-3 | TRBD1
CASSLRLAGELFF | TGTGCCAGCAGCTTACGGTTGGCCGGGGAGCTGTTTTTT | . | TRBJ2-2 | TRBV7-8 | .